This T cell receptor (beta chain) was found in a study of immune evolution from preneoplasia to lung adenocarcinoma. Histologic diagnosis was independently verified by two lung pathologists. The assay was immunoSEQ multiplex PCR, and TCRdb's table has in-frame clones only and misses some. The table has under 8,000 clones, 79% seen once. Trimming shortened V by 0 bases and J by 4 bases, and 7 bases separated the two germline ends. The CDR3 totals 13 residues. Per germline, CDR1 GTSNPN and CDR2 SVGIG (reference sequence). The receptor's source is a person between 65 and 80 years old with lung adenocarcinoma. The sequencing input was FFPE minimally invasive lung adenocarcinoma tissue. The J gene is TRBJ1-5, the V gene TRBV30; D call uncertain. The CDR3 coding sequence is TGTGCCTGGAGTGTAGGTAGAAATCAGCCCCAGCATTTT. Translated: CAWSVGRNQPQHF.